Below, 11 T cell receptor beta chains from the same sample are listed, as sequenced in a study of control samples from healthy donors and cancer patients. Generated by immunoSEQ multiplex PCR, the TCRdb table keeps only in-frame clones and is missing some. The data contain about 150,000 clones, roughly 93% of them singletons. The sample comprised blood. The receptors originated from a young man in good health.

This chain uses TRBV6-2 or TRBV6-3 with TRBJ2-7; a weak D match, TRBD1 (6 bases). Trimming pared 5 bases from V and 0 bases from J, leaving 11 bases between. Germline CDR1 is MNHEY and CDR2 is SVGEGT. The length of the CDR3 is 14 residues. In DNA, the CDR3 is TGTGCCAGCAGTCGACAGGCCCACTCCTACGAGCAGTACTTC. Its translation is CASSRQAHSYEQYF.

The chain has TRBV18 and TRBJ2-5, with D tentatively TRBD2 (6 bases). The germline V gene encodes CDR1 KGHSH and CDR2 LQKENI. The V gene lost 1 base and the J gene lost 5 bases, with 20 bases spanning the gap. The CDR3 has 17 residues. This CDR3 reads CASSPLNTGTPAETQYF. CDR3 sequence (DNA): TGTGCCAGCTCACCACTTAACACCGGGACTCCCGCCGAGACCCAGTACTTC.

The V and J genes are TRBV30 and TRBJ1-3; D might be TRBD1 (5 bases). V gave up 3 bases and J gave up 0 bases, with 18 bases separating them. The CDR3 loop spans 17 amino acids. Looked up from germline, CDR1 is GTSNPN and CDR2 is SVGIG (reference sequence). The CDR3: CAWSTLRAESSGNTIYF. The CDR3 DNA is TGTGCCTGGAGCACACTCAGGGCGGAGAGCTCTGGAAACACCATATATTTT. The full variable domain, in which reference TRBV30 and TRBJ1-3 provide the parts outside the CDR3, is SQTIHQWPATLVQPVGSPLSLECTVEGTSNPNLYWYRQAAGRGLQLLFYSVGIGQISSEVPQNLSASRPQDRQFILSSKKLLLSDSGFYLCAWSTLRAESSGNTIYFGEGSWLTVV.

J is TRBJ2-5 and V is TRBV9; 7 positions agree with TRBD1. Germline lookup yields CDR1 SGDLS and CDR2 YYNGEE. This CDR3 has 14 residues. Trimming cost V 5 bases and J 5 bases; bases outside gene matches: 9. CDR3 loop: CASRRGLAGETQYF. In DNA, the CDR3 is TGTGCCAGCAGGAGGGGGCTAGCAGGGGAGACCCAGTACTTC.

This chain links TRBV3-1 (or the pseudogene TRBV3-2) with TRBJ1-2; D gene unclear. The germline CDR1 and CDR2 sequences are LGHDT and YNNKEL (reference sequence). The CDR3 is made up of 13 amino acids. V lost 4 bases to trimming and J lost 4 bases, with 10 bases between them. CDR3 in DNA: TGTGCCAGCAGCCCTACAACCCGCTATGGCTACACCTTC. Amino acid sequence: CASSPTTRYGYTF.

The chain combines TRBV5-8 with TRBJ1-5; 8 bases align to TRBD1. The CDR3 is 16 amino acids. Per the germline V gene, CDR1 is SGHTS and CDR2 is YDEGEE. Unmatched junction bases numbered 7, after V lost 4 bases and J lost 1 base. CDR3 region: CASSIRTGSSNQPQHF. The CDR3 DNA reads as TGTGCCAGCAGCATAAGGACAGGGTCGAGCAATCAGCCCCAGCATTTT.

V and J are TRBV7-9 and TRBJ1-2; 9 bases align to TRBD1. Germline V gene sequence: CDR1 SEHNR, CDR2 FQNEAQ (reference sequence). The CDR3 contains 16 residues. With 4 bases clipped from V and 2 bases from J, the junction kept 8 bases outside the gene matches. CDR3 sequence (DNA): TGTGCCAGCAGCTCGTTGGGACAGGGTCCCAACTATGGCTACACCTTC. Its translation is CASSSLGQGPNYGYTF. Variable domain in full (rest from reference TRBV7-9 and TRBJ1-2): DTGVSQNPRHKITKRGQNVTFRCDPISEHNRLYWYRQTLGQGPEFLTYFQNEAQLEKSRLLSDRFSAERPKGSFSTLEIQRTEQGDSAMYLCASSSLGQGPNYGYTFGSGTRLTVV.

The chain carries TRBV11-2 and TRBJ2-7, with 10 positions matching TRBD1. This CDR3 region has 15 residues. Germline V gives CDR1 SGHAT, CDR2 FQNNGV. Trimming at V came to 4 bases and at J to 4 bases, leaving 7 bases not matched to a gene. The chain's CDR3 is CASSYRTGGAYEQYF. DNA of the CDR3: TGTGCCAGCAGCTACCGGACAGGGGGGGCTTACGAGCAGTACTTC. Full variable domain (rest looked up from reference TRBV11-2 and TRBJ2-7): EAGVAQSPRYKIIEKRQSVAFWCNPISGHATLYWYQQILGQGPKLLIQFQNNGVVDDSQLPKDRFSAERLKGVDSTLKIQPAKLEDSAVYLCASSYRTGGAYEQYFGPGTRLTVT.

The genes are TRBV30 and TRBJ2-1; 9 bases match TRBD1. There are 16 residues in the CDR3. Germline lookup yields CDR1 GTSNPN and CDR2 SVGIG (reference sequence). V dropped 2 bases and J dropped 3; count of bases not matched to a gene: 8. CDR3 DNA: TGTGCCTGGAGTATCCCCCGGACAGGGGACTACAATGAGCAGTTCTTC. Its protein product is CAWSIPRTGDYNEQFF.

The chain recombines TRBV27 with TRBJ1-5, with a weak D call TRBD1 (5 bases). CDR1 MNHEY and CDR2 SMNVEV come from the germline V gene (reference sequence). Trimming left V 5 bases short and J 2 bases short, with 13 bases between. The CDR3 is 15 residues long. In DNA form, the CDR3 reads TGTGCCAGCAGTGGACTAGTGGGACGCAATCAGCCCCAGCATTTT. Protein sequence: CASSGLVGRNQPQHF.

The chain is built from TRBV11-2 and TRBJ1-2; the D gene is possibly TRBD1 (6 bases). The CDR3 sequence is 15 residues long. Germline V gene sequence: CDR1 SGHAT, CDR2 FQNNGV. The germline V and J ends were trimmed by 3 bases and 9 bases, with 20 bases remaining between them. The CDR3 sequence: CASSFWTADTDSYTF. For the CDR3, the DNA is TGTGCCAGCAGCTTCTGGACAGCCGATACGGACAGCTACACCTTC.